Following are 14 T cell receptor beta chains from one sample sequenced in a study of control samples from healthy donors and cancer patients. Repertoires were generated with immunoSEQ multiplex PCR, while TCRdb's copy carries only in-frame clones and drops some. The data contain more than 80,000 clones, approximately 95% of them singletons. The sample was blood. All receptors come from a man between 18 and 29 years old in good health.

This clone came up once. This rearrangement joins TRBV13 to TRBJ2-1; a possible D gene is TRBD2 (6 bases). The CDR3 loop spans 16 amino acids. The V and J ends lost 3 bases and 8 bases respectively, with 20 bases between them. Looked up from germline, CDR1 is PRHDT and CDR2 is FYEKMQ (reference sequence). This CDR3 is CASSLDRLGTLDEQFF. CDR3 DNA: TGTGCCAGCAGCTTGGACCGACTAGGGACCCTCGATGAGCAGTTCTTC.

The chain combines TRBV6-5 with TRBJ2-2; tentatively, D is TRBD2 (6 bases). The CDR3 totals 14 residues. Germline-derived CDR1 and CDR2 are MNHEY and SVGAGI. V was cut by 5 bases and J by 4 bases, with 11 bases left in between. CDR3 sequence (DNA): TGTGCCAGCAGTCGGGAGAGGGTCACCGGGGAGCTGTTTTTT. It yields the protein CASSRERVTGELFF.

The chain has TRBV5-4 and TRBJ2-3; D is unresolved. Trimming left V 0 bases short and J 1 base short, with 15 bases between. This CDR3 contains 17 residues. Per germline, CDR1 SGHNT and CDR2 YYREEE (reference sequence). The CDR3 coding sequence is TGTGCCAGCAGCTTGGCCACGCAGGTTCCTCGCACAGATACGCAGTATTTT. Its translation is CASSLATQVPRTDTQYF.

This rearrangement joins TRBV19 to TRBJ1-2; no clear D. Trimming pared 4 bases from V and 6 bases from J, leaving 12 bases between. Germline loops: CDR1 LNHDA, CDR2 SQIVND (reference sequence). CDR3 length: 13 residues. The CDR3 DNA sequence: TGTGCCAGTAGTAATCAAGGGAAGGATGGCTACACCTTC. Protein sequence: CASSNQGKDGYTF. The full variable domain, its missing parts supplied by reference TRBV19 and TRBJ1-2, is DGGITQSPKYLFRKEGQNVTLSCEQNLNHDAMYWYRQDPGQGLRLIYYSQIVNDFQKGDIAEGYSVSREKKESFPLTVTSAQKNPTAFYLCASSNQGKDGYTFGSGTRLTVV.

The J gene is TRBJ2-7, the V gene TRBV20-1; 9 bases line up with TRBD2. The V gene's germline CDR1 is DFQATT and CDR2 SNEGSKA (reference sequence). V lost 3 bases, J lost 2 bases, and 14 bases stayed unmatched. This CDR3 is built from 17 residues. CDR3 in DNA: TGCAGTGCTAGTGGCCCCCATAGCGGGAGAGGAACCTACGAGCAGTACTTC. Amino acids: CSASGPHSGRGTYEQYF.

The V and J genes are TRBV18 and TRBJ2-1, with 8 positions matching TRBD2. V lost 2 bases and J lost 2; bases outside the gene matches: 2. Germline CDR1 and CDR2: KGHSH and LQKENI. The CDR3 extends over 15 amino acids. As DNA, the CDR3 is TGTGCCAGCTCACCAACGGGGGGGCCCTACAATGAGCAGTTCTTC. Its translation is CASSPTGGPYNEQFF.

This chain connects TRBV7-9 to TRBJ2-5, with D hard to call. V dropped 1 base and J dropped 4 bases, with 10 bases sitting between them. Looked up from germline, CDR1 is SEHNR and CDR2 is FQNEAQ (reference sequence). This CDR3 has 14 residues. The CDR3 sequence: CASSLGGVGETQYF. The CDR3 DNA is TGTGCCAGCAGCTTAGGAGGAGTAGGAGAGACCCAGTACTTC.

Concerning this clone itself: In the same sample, other DNA sequences code for this CDR3. The V gene is TRBV27, the J gene TRBJ1-1; possibly TRBD1 for D (6 bases). Germline CDR1 reads MNHEY; CDR2 reads SMNVEV (reference sequence). V lost 6 bases to trimming and J lost 0 bases, with 8 bases between them. The CDR3 consists of 13 residues. CDR3 region: CASSWTVNTEAFF. The DNA for the CDR3 is TGTGCCAGCAGCTGGACAGTGAACACTGAAGCTTTCTTT.

The chain links TRBV6-6 to TRBJ1-2; D possibly corresponds to TRBD1 (6 bases). The CDR3 extends over 15 amino acids. CDR1 and CDR2 from the germline V gene are MNHNY and SVGAGI (reference sequence). The ends were cut back, 0 bases at V and 7 bases at J, with 15 bases in the middle. Here the CDR3 DNA reads TGTGCCAGCAGTTACTCCGAGAGAGGGGGTGGTGGCTACACCTTC. Encoded protein: CASSYSERGGGGYTF.

This chain connects TRBV6-5 to TRBJ1-6; D gene ambiguous. The germline V gene encodes CDR1 MNHEY and CDR2 SVGAGI. This CDR3 is 12 amino acids long. Trimming removed 6 bases from V and 12 bases from J, with 12 bases in between. The CDR3 sequence is CASRRGGGPLHF. The CDR3 DNA reads TGTGCCAGCAGACGCGGAGGAGGACCCCTCCACTTT.

J is TRBJ1-2 and V is TRBV6-5; unclear D gene. The CDR3 is made up of 13 amino acids. CDR1 and CDR2 (germline): MNHEY, SVGAGI. V dropped 2 bases and J dropped 3 bases, with 7 bases sitting between them. The CDR3 DNA sequence: TGTGCCAGCAGTTACAACCCACACTATGGCTACACCTTC. This gives the protein CASSYNPHYGYTF.

V gene TRBV14 combines with J gene TRBJ2-1, with 12 bases lining up with TRBD2. V lost 7 bases to trimming and J lost 8 bases; unmatched junction nucleotides: 3. CDR1 is SGHDN and CDR2 is FVKESK in the germline V gene. The CDR3 runs 13 residues. Here the CDR3 DNA reads TGTGCCAGCACCCGACTAGCGGGAGATGAGCAGTTCTTC. Translating gives CASTRLAGDEQFF. The entire variable domain, with the rest obtained from reference TRBV14 and TRBJ2-1, is as follows: EAGVTQFPSHSVIEKGQTVTLRCDPISGHDNLYWYRRVMGKEIKFLLHFVKESKQDESGMPNNRFLAERTGGTYSTLKVQPAELEDSGVYFCASTRLAGDEQFFGPGTRLTVL.

The genes are TRBV29-1 and TRBJ1-2; TRBD1 matches 7 bases. This CDR3 region has 12 residues. Germline CDR1 reads SQVTM; CDR2 reads ANQGSEA. The junction had 4 bases not matched to a gene; V was cut back by 6 bases and J by 3 bases. CDR3 sequence reads: CSVLTGYYGYTF. CDR3 bases: TGCAGCGTCCTGACAGGGTACTATGGCTACACCTTC.

V and J are TRBV6-5 and TRBJ2-5; 9 nucleotides line up with TRBD1. This CDR3 comprises 16 residues. Trimming at V came to 0 bases and at J to 5 bases, leaving 7 bases not matched to a gene. Germline V lookup: CDR1 MNHEY, CDR2 SVGAGI. CDR3 sequence: CASSYSGQGIVETQYF. The CDR3 region has the DNA TGTGCCAGCAGTTACTCGGGACAGGGAATTGTGGAGACCCAGTACTTC.